These T cell receptor beta chains were read from a single sample in a study of blood T cell repertoires in COVID-19. Some clones are missing from TCRdb's copy, which holds only in-frame ones; the method was immunoSEQ multiplex PCR. This table has some 150,000 clones, roughly 84% appearing once. Sequenced material: peripheral blood. Receptor source: a man aged 65 to 85 with acute or convalescent COVID-19. CDR3s include the opening cysteine and the closing phenylalanine or tryptophan. Fields, in order: J gene, D gene, V gene, clone size, CDR3 protein, CDR3 DNA. The D gene is left open where the match is weak. Part of the rows lack a size; the others show once, few, many or a class for expanded clones.

j_gene: TRBJ1-1; d_gene: -; v_gene: TRBV27; abundance: -; CDR3aa: CASRDSGGTEAFF; CDR3nt: TGTGCCAGCAGGGACAGCGGTGGGACTGAAGCTTTCTTT
j_gene: TRBJ1-2; d_gene: -; v_gene: TRBV6-5; abundance: once; CDR3aa: CASRAGLDYGYTF; CDR3nt: TGTGCCAGCAGGGCGGGACTAGATTATGGCTACACCTTC
j_gene: TRBJ2-7; d_gene: -; v_gene: TRBV11-2; abundance: -; CDR3aa: CASSPHSYEQYF; CDR3nt: TGTGCCAGCAGCCCACACTCCTACGAGCAGTACTTC
j_gene: TRBJ2-1; d_gene: -; v_gene: TRBV10-3; abundance: -; CDR3aa: CAISEADGSSYNEQFF; CDR3nt: TGTGCCATCAGTGAGGCTGACGGGAGCTCCTACAATGAGCAGTTCTTC
j_gene: TRBJ2-3; d_gene: -; v_gene: TRBV6-5; abundance: -; CDR3aa: CATGTPQDTQYF; CDR3nt: TGTGCCACCGGAACACCACAGGATACGCAGTATTTT
j_gene: TRBJ1-1; d_gene: -; v_gene: TRBV5-1; abundance: -; CDR3aa: CASSFRGTEAFF; CDR3nt: TGCGCCAGCAGCTTTAGGGGGACTGAAGCTTTCTTT
j_gene: TRBJ2-7; d_gene: -; v_gene: TRBV2; abundance: -; CDR3aa: CASSQQGQGGSYEQYF; CDR3nt: TGTGCCAGCAGCCAGCAGGGGCAGGGGGGCTCCTACGAGCAGTACTTC
j_gene: TRBJ2-3; d_gene: -; v_gene: TRBV28; abundance: -; CDR3aa: CASSFGGSTDTQYF; CDR3nt: TGTGCCAGCAGTTTTGGCGGTAGCACAGATACGCAGTATTTT
j_gene: TRBJ2-1; d_gene: TRBD2; v_gene: TRBV7-6; abundance: -; CDR3aa: CASSLGMPLAELYNEQFF; CDR3nt: TGTGCCAGCAGCTTAGGGATGCCACTAGCGGAACTCTACAATGAGCAGTTCTTC
j_gene: TRBJ1-2; d_gene: -; v_gene: TRBV30; abundance: -; CDR3aa: CAQNPLGTLYGYTF; CDR3nt: TGTGCCCAGAACCCCCTGGGCACCCTCTATGGCTACACCTTC
j_gene: TRBJ2-1; d_gene: -; v_gene: TRBV2; abundance: -; CDR3aa: CASGRTGSYNEQFF; CDR3nt: TGTGCCAGCGGACGTACGGGATCCTACAATGAGCAGTTCTTC